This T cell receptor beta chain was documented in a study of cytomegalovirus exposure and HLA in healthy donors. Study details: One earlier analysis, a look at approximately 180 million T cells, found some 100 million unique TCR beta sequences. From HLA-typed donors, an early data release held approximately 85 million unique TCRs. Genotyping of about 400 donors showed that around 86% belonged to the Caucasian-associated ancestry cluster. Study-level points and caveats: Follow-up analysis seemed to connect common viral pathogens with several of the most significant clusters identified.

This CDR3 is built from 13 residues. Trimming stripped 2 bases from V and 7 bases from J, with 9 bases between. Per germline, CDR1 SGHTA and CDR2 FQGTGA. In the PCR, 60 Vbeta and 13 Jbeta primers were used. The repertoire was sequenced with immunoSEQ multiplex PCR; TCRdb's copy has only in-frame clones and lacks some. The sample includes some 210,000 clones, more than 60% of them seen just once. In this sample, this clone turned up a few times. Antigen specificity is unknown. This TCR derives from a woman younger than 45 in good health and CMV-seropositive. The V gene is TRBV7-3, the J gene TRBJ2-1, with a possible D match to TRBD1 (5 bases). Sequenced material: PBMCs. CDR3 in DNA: TGTGCCAGCAGCTTATCCAGGGTTAATGAGCAGTTCTTC. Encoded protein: CASSLSRVNEQFF.